One and the same sample provided the 2 T cell receptor beta chains below, sequenced in a study of blood T cell repertoires in COVID-19. Here immunoSEQ multiplex PCR was the method, and the copy in TCRdb shows in-frame clones only, minus some. The sample holds under 300,000 clones, around 78% seen once. The specimen was peripheral blood. The receptors stem from a man aged 60 to 75 who had recovered from COVID-19.

The rearrangement uses TRBV5-6 and TRBJ2-2, with a possible D match to TRBD2 (5 bases). The CDR3 runs to 13 residues. The germline gives CDR1 SGHDT, CDR2 YYEEEE. V shed 6 bases and J shed 6 bases, with 12 bases lying between them. CDR3 DNA: TGTGCCAGCACCCGACGGCGGGCCGGGGAGCTGTTTTTT. Protein product: CASTRRRAGELFF.

The chain employs TRBV30 and TRBJ1-1; no clear D. CDR3 size: 11 residues. CDR1 is GTSNPN and CDR2 is SVGIG in the germline V gene (reference sequence). Trimming shortened V by 3 bases and J by 4 bases, and 6 bases separated the two germline ends. This chain's CDR3 is CAWRGGTEAFF. DNA of the CDR3: TGTGCCTGGAGAGGAGGCACTGAAGCTTTCTTT.